Detailed here is one TCR beta chain. What it binds is not known. The entry originates in a study of monozygotic twins with inflammatory bowel disease. Notes on the study in general: Healthy co-twins exceeded IBD patients in TCRbeta diversity as measured by inverse Simpson. IBD patients shared fewer clonotypes with others than healthy twins, especially with disease activity. The analysis failed to separate different T cell subtypes.

Molecular identifiers with 6-nucleotide sample barcodes were added during cDNA synthesis via template switching. TCRdb re-called the 5' RACE reads and gives one entry per CDR3 protein, without DNA. The sample includes fewer than 110,000 distinct CDR3 sequences. The CDR3 spans 19 residues. From germline, CDR1 is SGHRS and CDR2 YFSETQ. This sequence originates from a human donor with ulcerative colitis or Crohn's disease, or a healthy co-twin of an affected twin (not recorded which). The chain joins TRBV5-1 to TRBJ2-7; there is no DNA to check the TCRdb D call of TRBD2. Sequenced sample: blood. CDR3 region: CASSLDRAKLAGSSYEQYF.